This T cell receptor (beta chain) was captured by sequencing in a study of T cells in tuberculosis. TCRdb's table, derived via immunoSEQ multiplex PCR, lists solely in-frame clones and lacks some. The sample has more than 40,000 clones; 94% are singletons. What was sequenced was PBMCs. The origin of this receptor is a donor aged 10-30 years with latent tuberculosis or without tuberculosis infection. Some clones in this sample may be carry-over from other donors' samples.

The CDR3 DNA sequence: TGTGCCAGCAGTTATGAATGGGGTGACAGGGTCAGCACCGGGGAGCTGTTTTTT. Encoded protein: CASSYEWGDRVSTGELFF. This chain joins TRBV28 and TRBJ2-2; 7 bases line up with TRBD1. From germline, CDR1 is MDHEN and CDR2 SYDVKM. The CDR3 has 18 residues. V gave up 4 bases and J gave up 4 bases; unmatched junction bases: 15.